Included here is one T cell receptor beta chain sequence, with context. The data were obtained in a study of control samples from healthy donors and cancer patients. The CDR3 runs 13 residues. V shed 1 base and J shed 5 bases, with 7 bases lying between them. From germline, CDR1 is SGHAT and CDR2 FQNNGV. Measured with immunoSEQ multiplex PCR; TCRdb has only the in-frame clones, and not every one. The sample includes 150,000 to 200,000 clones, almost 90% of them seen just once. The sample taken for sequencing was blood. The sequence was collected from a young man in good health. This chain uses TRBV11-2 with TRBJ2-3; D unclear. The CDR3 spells CASSLVPGDTQYF. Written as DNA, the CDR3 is TGTGCCAGCAGCTTAGTTCCGGGAGATACGCAGTATTTT.